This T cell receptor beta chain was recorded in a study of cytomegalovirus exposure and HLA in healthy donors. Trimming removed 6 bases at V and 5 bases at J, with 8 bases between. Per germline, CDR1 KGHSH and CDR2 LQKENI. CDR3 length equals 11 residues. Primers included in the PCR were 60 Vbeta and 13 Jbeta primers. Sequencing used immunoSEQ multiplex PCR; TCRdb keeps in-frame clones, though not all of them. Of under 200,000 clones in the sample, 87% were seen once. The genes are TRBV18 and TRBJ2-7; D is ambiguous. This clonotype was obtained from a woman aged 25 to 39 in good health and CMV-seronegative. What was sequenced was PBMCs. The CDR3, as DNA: TGTGCCAGCTCCCAGAGCGACGAGCAGTACTTC. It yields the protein CASSQSDEQYF.